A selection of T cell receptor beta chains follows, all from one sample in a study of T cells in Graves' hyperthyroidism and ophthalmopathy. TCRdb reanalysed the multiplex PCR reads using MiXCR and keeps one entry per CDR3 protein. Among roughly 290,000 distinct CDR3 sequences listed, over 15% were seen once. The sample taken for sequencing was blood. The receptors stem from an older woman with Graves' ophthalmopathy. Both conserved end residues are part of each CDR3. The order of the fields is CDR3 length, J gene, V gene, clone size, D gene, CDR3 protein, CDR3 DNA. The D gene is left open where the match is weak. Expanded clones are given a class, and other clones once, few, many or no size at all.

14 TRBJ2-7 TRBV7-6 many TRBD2 CASSLGTSLYEQYF TGTGCCAGCAGCCTCGGGACTAGCCTCTACGAGCAGTACTTC
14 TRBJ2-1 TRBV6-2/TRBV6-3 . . CASSARLPHNEQFF TGTGCCAGCAGTGCCCGGCTACCTCACAATGAGCAGTTCTTC
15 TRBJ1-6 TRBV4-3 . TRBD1 CASSRQGSYNSPLHF TGCGCCAGCAGCCGACAGGGATCCTATAATTCACCCCTCCACTTT
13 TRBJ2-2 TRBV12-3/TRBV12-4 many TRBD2 CASKRGQTGELFF TGTGCCAGCAAGCGGGGGCAGACCGGGGAGCTGTTTTTT
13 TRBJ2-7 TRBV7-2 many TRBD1 CASSRDRSYEQYF TGTGCCAGCAGCCGGGACAGATCCTACGAGCAGTACTTC
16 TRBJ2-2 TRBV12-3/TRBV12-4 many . CASSLVSPVNTGELFF TGTGCCAGCAGTTTAGTTTCTCCGGTGAACACCGGGGAGCTGTTTTTT
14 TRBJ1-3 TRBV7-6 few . CASSLWDSGNTIYF TGTGCCAGCAGCTTATGGGATTCTGGAAACACCATATATTTT
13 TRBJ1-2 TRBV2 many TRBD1 CASRATGSYGYTF TGTGCCAGCAGAGCGACAGGGAGCTATGGCTACACCTTC
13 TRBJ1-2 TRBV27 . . CASSFAPNYGYTF TGTGCCAGCAGTTTCGCTCCTAACTATGGCTACACCTTC
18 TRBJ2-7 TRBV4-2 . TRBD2 CASSQDFPGSGASYEQYF TGTGCCAGCAGCCAAGATTTCCCTGGGAGCGGGGCATCCTACGAGCAGTACTTC
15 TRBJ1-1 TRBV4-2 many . CASSQGGGRGTEAFF TGTGCCAGCAGCCAAGGGGGAGGGCGGGGCACTGAAGCTTTCTTT
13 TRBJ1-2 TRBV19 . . CASSKDRDYGYTF TGTGCCAGTAGCAAGGACAGAGACTATGGCTACACCTTC
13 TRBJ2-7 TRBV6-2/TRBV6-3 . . CASSDREGDEQYF TGTGCCAGCAGCGACAGGGAGGGGGACGAGCAGTACTTC
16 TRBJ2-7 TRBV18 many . CASSPRAGSTSYEQYF TGTGCCAGCTCACCACGCGCAGGGTCAACATCCTACGAGCAGTACTTC
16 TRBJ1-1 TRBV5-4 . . CASSLGPGQTPERAFF TGTGCCAGCAGCTTGGGACCAGGGCAGACTCCTGAGAGGGCTTTCTTT
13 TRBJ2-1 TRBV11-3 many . CASSPGQYNEQFF TGTGCCAGCAGCCCTGGACAGTACAATGAGCAGTTCTTC
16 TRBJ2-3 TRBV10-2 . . CASSEGDTASTDTQYF TGCGCCAGCAGTGAAGGCGATACAGCTAGCACAGATACGCAGTATTTT
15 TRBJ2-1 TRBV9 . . CASSVIDSVYNEQFF TGTGCCAGCAGCGTAATCGATTCAGTCTACAATGAGCAGTTCTTC